The source of this T cell receptor beta chain is a study of shared clonotypes between healthy human individuals. Findings and limits, study-wide: Relative to clonotypes present in all four donors, those not shared had lower generation probabilities.

Concerning this clone: What it recognizes is unknown.

The repertoire was sequenced with immunoSEQ multiplex PCR; TCRdb's copy has only in-frame clones and lacks some. The sample lists about a million clones, 70% to 80% occurring once. Trimming left V 1 base short and J 0 bases short, with 6 bases between. Germline CDR1 reads SGHAT; CDR2 reads FQDESV (reference sequence). The CDR3 runs to 15 residues. The sequenced sample consisted of memory CD4+ T cells sorted from blood. Subset here: CD45RA-negative fraction. This TCR derives from a man aged 18 to 30 in good health. The chain uses TRBV11-1 and TRBJ2-2; the D is unclear. The CDR3 nucleotides read TGTGCCAGCAGCTTAGGCAGCCCGAACACCGGGGAGCTGTTTTTT. The encoded protein is CASSLGSPNTGELFF.